This entry is about one TCR beta chain. Measured with immunoSEQ multiplex PCR; TCRdb has only the in-frame clones, and not every one. The sample holds about 60,000 clones, around 92% seen once. Looked up from germline, CDR1 is SGDLS and CDR2 is YYNGEE. The ends lost 5 bases at V and 0 bases at J; junction bases unmatched: 13. This CDR3 contains 18 residues. The data stem from a study of OX40 agonist ivuxolimab in advanced cancers. Overall study context: Recorded diagnoses for dose-escalation patients were hepatocellular carcinoma, melanoma, renal cell or head and neck cancer.

The V gene is TRBV9, the J gene TRBJ2-2; 7 bases align to TRBD2. The sequenced sample was CD4+ or CD8+ T cells sorted from blood, obtained in a trial of the OX40 agonist ivuxolimab. The TCR sequence derives from an adult with an advanced solid tumor such as melanoma, head and neck, liver or kidney cancer. The CDR3 DNA is TGTGCCAGCAGTACAAGGGTTGGAGGGAGGGCGAACACCGGGGAGCTGTTTTTT. Translation gives CASSTRVGGRANTGELFF.